The rows below give T cell receptor beta chains drawn from one sample of a study of T cells in localized non-small cell lung cancer. The repertoire was sequenced with immunoSEQ multiplex PCR; TCRdb's copy has only in-frame clones and lacks some. Of 25,000 to 30,000 clones listed, about 90% are singletons. This material consisted of peripheral blood mononuclear cells, taken before any cancer treatment. The receptors were gathered from a woman aged 35-70 years with stage III lung adenocarcinoma. CDR3s include the opening cysteine and the closing phenylalanine or tryptophan. Fields, in order: V gene, J gene, CDR3 protein.

TRBV7-6	TRBJ2-3	CASSLVSGMTDTQYF
TRBV9	TRBJ2-3	CASSVGASSTDTQYF
TRBV11-2	TRBJ2-7	CASSPRTGLKEQYF
TRBV27	TRBJ2-7	CASSFHKDAYEQYF
TRBV6-1	TRBJ1-3	CASSPVLPGNTIYF
TRBV6-1	TRBJ2-4	CASSESGLPENIQYF
TRBV5-4	TRBJ2-6	CASSLGPPGANVLTF
TRBV15	TRBJ2-1	CATRASGIYNEQFF
TRBV11-2	TRBJ1-2	CASSPMTGSGYTF
TRBV10-3	TRBJ1-1	CASAGGRNTEAFF
TRBV7-6	TRBJ1-5	CASTPLGGSNQPQHF
TRBV7-8	TRBJ1-1	CASSQQTGGSFTEAFF
TRBV6-5	TRBJ1-1	CASTPPGRPLWEAFF
TRBV7-2	TRBJ2-7	CATGDPDAYEQYF
TRBV10-1	TRBJ2-2	CASSAGAGELFF
TRBV4-1	TRBJ2-5	CASSPRVAGGGGTQYF
TRBV27	TRBJ2-1	CASSWSGKNEQFF
TRBV29-1	TRBJ2-6	CSVRVSIQSRANVLTF
TRBV15	TRBJ1-2	CATSSGTGPSLNYGYTF
TRBV11-2	TRBJ1-4	CASSHKPGQGGKLFF
TRBV10-2	TRBJ1-2	CASSVTDYGYTF
TRBV21-1	TRBJ2-5	CASSELPLLGLQETQYF
TRBV19	TRBJ2-3	CASSRTSGSYGDTQYF
TRBV2	TRBJ1-5	CASSVSRDQPQHF
TRBV30	TRBJ2-2	CAWSIGGTGRFVSTGELFF
TRBV4-1	TRBJ1-6	CASSRIQGYNSPLHF
TRBV5-4	TRBJ1-2	CASSDQGAFAGYTF
TRBV7-8	TRBJ2-1	CASSLQNAGTSGGNEQFF
TRBV30	TRBJ2-1	CAWYPLAGNNEQFF
TRBV5-1	TRBJ2-3	CASSLGTSGSTDTQYF
TRBV14	TRBJ2-2	CASRQDGVNTGELFF
TRBV19	TRBJ1-1	CASSGGAALNTEAFF
TRBV5-1	TRBJ1-5	CASSFAINQPQHF
TRBV21-1	TRBJ2-5	CASSKGGDTQETQYF
TRBV5-4	TRBJ1-6	CASSLEQYNSPLHF
TRBV9	TRBJ1-1	CASSVDGVGTEAFF
TRBV4-2	TRBJ2-7	CASSQERPGQGFYEQYF
TRBV30	TRBJ1-5	CACQAGTGDQPQHF
TRBV5-1	TRBJ2-2	CASSRDTETGELFF
TRBV10-2	TRBJ2-3	CASTALAGVADTQYF
TRBV6-1	TRBJ2-3	CASSEVASADTQYF
TRBV11-3	TRBJ2-7	CASSLGTGNYEQYF
TRBV18	TRBJ2-7	CASSPVPGLAGGLYEQYF
TRBV6-6	TRBJ2-1	CASRIPGRDEQFF
TRBV5-4	TRBJ1-2	CASSLTSQYGYTF
TRBV10-3	TRBJ2-2	CAISESGPNTGELFF
TRBV7-6	TRBJ2-5	CASSLNQETQYF